Listed below are T cell receptor beta chains from one sample, sequenced in a study of shared clonotypes between healthy human individuals. The assay was immunoSEQ multiplex PCR, and TCRdb's table has in-frame clones only and misses some. The sample has 700,000 or so clones; roughly 78% are singletons. What was sequenced was memory CD4+ T cells sorted from blood. Receptors originate from a woman in her 30s in good health. Each CDR3 is given without its conserved first and last residue. Fields, in order: V gene, J gene, CDR3 protein.

v_gene: TRBV25-1
j_gene: TRBJ2-5
CDR3aa: ASSEWGGRQETQY

v_gene: TRBV19
j_gene: TRBJ2-7
CDR3aa: ASSKLAEAYEQY

v_gene: TRBV2
j_gene: TRBJ2-7
CDR3aa: ASSDRTATYEQY

v_gene: TRBV30
j_gene: TRBJ1-1
CDR3aa: AWSVIWGTEAF

v_gene: TRBV14
j_gene: TRBJ2-5
CDR3aa: ASSQFRGNQETQY

v_gene: TRBV5-1
j_gene: TRBJ1-5
CDR3aa: ASRPDGTSNQPQH

v_gene: TRBV6-5
j_gene: TRBJ1-5
CDR3aa: ASSLDRSGVQPQH

v_gene: TRBV4-1
j_gene: TRBJ2-5
CDR3aa: ASSLTGLAETQY

v_gene: TRBV6-4
j_gene: TRBJ2-1
CDR3aa: ASSAHTGTSGYNEQF

v_gene: TRBV19
j_gene: TRBJ1-1
CDR3aa: ASRTTRVNTEAF

v_gene: TRBV10-2
j_gene: TRBJ2-7
CDR3aa: ASSESSGGYEQY

v_gene: TRBV6-1
j_gene: TRBJ1-1
CDR3aa: ASSDLGERNTEAF

v_gene: TRBV29-1
j_gene: TRBJ2-7
CDR3aa: SVLTGNPYEQY